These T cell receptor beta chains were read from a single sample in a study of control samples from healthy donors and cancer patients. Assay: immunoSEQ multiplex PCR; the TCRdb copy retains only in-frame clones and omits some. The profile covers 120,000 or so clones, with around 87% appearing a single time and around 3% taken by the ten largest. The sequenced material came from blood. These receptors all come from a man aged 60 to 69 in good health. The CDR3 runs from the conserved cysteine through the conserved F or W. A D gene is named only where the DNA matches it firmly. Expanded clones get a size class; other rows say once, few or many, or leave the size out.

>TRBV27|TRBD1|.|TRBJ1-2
CASRSGTGYAYGYTF
TGTGCCAGCAGGTCCGGGACAGGGTACGCCTATGGCTACACCTTC
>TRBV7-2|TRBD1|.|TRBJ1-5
CASSLVGTGGGQPQHF
TGTGCCAGCAGCTTAGTAGGGACAGGGGGAGGTCAGCCCCAGCATTTT
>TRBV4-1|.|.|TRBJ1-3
CASSQEEGASGNTIYF
TGCGCCAGCAGCCAAGAGGAGGGAGCCTCTGGAAACACCATATATTTT
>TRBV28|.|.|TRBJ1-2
CASSSILQGLHYGYTF
TGTGCCAGCAGTTCCATCCTTCAGGGCCTCCACTATGGCTACACCTTC
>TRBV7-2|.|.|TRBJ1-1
CASSLGQPNTEAFF
TGTGCCAGCAGCTTAGGACAACCAAACACTGAAGCTTTCTTT
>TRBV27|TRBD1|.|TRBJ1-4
CASSFSTGGGGEKLFF
TGTGCCAGCAGTTTTTCCACAGGGGGCGGAGGTGAAAAACTGTTTTTT
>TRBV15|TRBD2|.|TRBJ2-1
CATSRVASGGADEQFF
TGTGCCACCAGCAGAGTGGCTAGCGGGGGGGCGGATGAGCAGTTCTTC
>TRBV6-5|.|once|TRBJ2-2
CAGATASTGELFF
TGTGCCGGGGCGACAGCATCCACCGGGGAGCTGTTTTTT
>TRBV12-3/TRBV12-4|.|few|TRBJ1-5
CASSISNQPQHF
TGTGCCAGCAGCATTAGCAATCAGCCCCAGCATTTT
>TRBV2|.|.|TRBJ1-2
CASGLRESYGYTF
TGTGCCAGCGGGTTAAGGGAAAGCTATGGCTACACCTTC
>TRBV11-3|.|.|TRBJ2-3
CASSLEGGPTDTQYF
TGTGCCAGCAGCTTAGAGGGGGGCCCCACAGATACGCAGTATTTT
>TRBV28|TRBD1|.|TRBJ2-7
CASSLGTGIYEQYF
TGTGCCAGCAGTTTGGGGACAGGGATCTACGAGCAGTACTTC
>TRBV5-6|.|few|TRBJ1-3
CASSPRLVSGNTIYF
TGTGCCAGCAGCCCTCGTTTGGTCTCTGGAAACACCATATATTTT
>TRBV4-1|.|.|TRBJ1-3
CASSQDSDRTPRGNTIYF
TGCGCCAGCAGCCAAGATTCGGACCGTACTCCTCGGGGAAACACCATATATTTT
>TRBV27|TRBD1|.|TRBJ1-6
CASSANPTGRNSPLHF
TGTGCCAGCAGTGCCAACCCGACAGGGAGGAATTCACCCCTCCACTTT
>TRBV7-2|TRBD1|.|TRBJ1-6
CASSLFLPGGTTSPLHF
TGTGCCAGCAGCTTATTCCTCCCAGGGGGCACTACCTCACCCCTCCACTTT
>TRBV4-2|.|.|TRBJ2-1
CASSQDLGGSYNEQFF
TGTGCCAGCAGCCAAGATTTGGGGGGCTCCTACAATGAGCAGTTCTTC
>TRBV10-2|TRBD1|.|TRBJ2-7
CASRGTGAKPYEQYF
TGCGCCAGCAGGGGGACAGGGGCAAAACCCTACGAGCAGTACTTC
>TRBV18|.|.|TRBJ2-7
CASSPMSHSYEQYF
TGTGCCAGCTCACCGATGTCCCACTCCTACGAGCAGTACTTC
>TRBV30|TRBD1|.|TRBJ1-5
CAWSKTGVRDQPQHF
TGTGCCTGGAGTAAAACAGGGGTGAGGGACCAGCCCCAGCATTTT
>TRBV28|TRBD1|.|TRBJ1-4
CASRQGSGVRTNEKLFF
TGTGCCAGTCGACAGGGCTCGGGCGTTAGAACTAATGAAAAACTGTTTTTT
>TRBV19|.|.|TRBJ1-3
CASSPGDGGASGNTIYF
TGTGCCAGTAGTCCGGGGGACGGGGGAGCCTCTGGAAACACCATATATTTT
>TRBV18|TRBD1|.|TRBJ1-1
CASSPQKIQGTGLGTEAFF
TGTGCCAGCTCACCACAGAAAATACAAGGGACAGGGTTGGGCACTGAAGCTTTCTTT
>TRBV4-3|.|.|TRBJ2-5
CASSQRWGEEETQYF
TGCGCCAGCAGTCAAAGATGGGGGGAGGAAGAGACCCAGTACTTC
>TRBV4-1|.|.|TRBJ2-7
CASSQAPMRDHEQYF
TGCGCCAGCAGCCAAGCCCCCATGCGGGACCACGAGCAGTACTTC
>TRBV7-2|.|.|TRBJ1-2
CASSLQGAIYGYTF
TGTGCCAGCAGCTTACAGGGAGCCATTTATGGCTACACCTTC
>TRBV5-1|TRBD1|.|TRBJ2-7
CASSLPTTRDRDSYEQYF
TGCGCCAGCAGCTTGCCGACAACACGGGACAGGGACTCCTACGAGCAGTACTTC
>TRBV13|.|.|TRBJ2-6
CASSTYSSGANVLTF
TGTGCCAGCAGCACCTATAGCTCTGGGGCCAACGTCCTGACTTTC
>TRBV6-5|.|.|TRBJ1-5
CATTGGGNQPQHF
TGTGCCACCACTGGGGGGGGCAATCAGCCCCAGCATTTT
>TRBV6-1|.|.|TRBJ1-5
CASSSYRDSNQPQHF
TGTGCCAGCAGTTCTTACCGGGACAGCAATCAGCCCCAGCATTTT
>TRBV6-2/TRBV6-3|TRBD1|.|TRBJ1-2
CASSYGRGTGYYGYTF
TGTGCCAGCAGTTACGGTCGCGGGACAGGGTATTATGGCTACACCTTC
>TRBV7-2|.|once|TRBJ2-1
CASSLTHSSYNEQFF
TGTGCCAGCAGCCTAACTCATAGCTCCTACAATGAGCAGTTCTTC
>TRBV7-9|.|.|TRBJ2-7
CASSLGDEQYF
TGTGCCAGCAGCTTAGGGGACGAGCAGTACTTC
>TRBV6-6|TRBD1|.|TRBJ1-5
CASSYPDRGQQPQHF
TGTGCCAGCAGTTACCCGGACAGGGGGCAGCAGCCCCAGCATTTT
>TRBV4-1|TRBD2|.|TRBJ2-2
CASSPLAGANTGELFF
TGCGCCAGCAGCCCTCTAGCGGGGGCGAACACCGGGGAGCTGTTTTTT
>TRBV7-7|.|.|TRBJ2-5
CASSLARGRGETQYF
TGTGCTAGCAGCTTAGCCAGGGGACGGGGAGAGACCCAGTACTTC
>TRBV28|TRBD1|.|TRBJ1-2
CATQTGAGYGYTF
TGTGCCACCCAGACAGGGGCCGGCTATGGCTACACCTTC
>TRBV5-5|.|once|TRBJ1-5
CASSWAAADSNQPQHF
TGTGCCAGCAGCTGGGCGGCAGCAGATAGCAATCAGCCCCAGCATTTT
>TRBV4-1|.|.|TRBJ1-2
CASSQDTTTGVYGYTF
TGCGCCAGCAGCCAAGATACTACCACAGGAGTCTATGGCTACACCTTC
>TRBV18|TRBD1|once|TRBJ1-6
CASSPRQGAISDNSPLHF
TGTGCCAGCTCACCGAGACAGGGGGCGATATCTGATAATTCACCCCTCCACTTT
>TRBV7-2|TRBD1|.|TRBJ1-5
CASSYTSGGIQPQHF
TGTGCCAGCAGCTATACCTCAGGGGGTATTCAGCCCCAGCATTTT
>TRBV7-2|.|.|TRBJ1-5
CASSLMLRGGNQPQHF
TGTGCCAGCAGCTTAATGCTGCGGGGAGGCAATCAGCCCCAGCATTTT
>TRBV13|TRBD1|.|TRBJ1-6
CASSRQGQSYNSPLHF
TGTGCCAGCAGCAGACAGGGGCAGTCCTATAATTCACCCCTCCACTTT
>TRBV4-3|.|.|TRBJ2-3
CASSQEQGRADTQYF
TGCGCCAGCAGCCAAGAACAGGGTAGGGCAGATACGCAGTATTTT
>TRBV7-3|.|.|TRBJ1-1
CASSLTPGAGAEAFF
TGTGCCAGCAGCTTAACCCCAGGGGCGGGCGCTGAAGCTTTCTTT
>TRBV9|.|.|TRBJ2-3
CASSVGFVGGNTQYF
TGTGCCAGCAGCGTAGGCTTCGTCGGGGGAAATACGCAGTATTTT
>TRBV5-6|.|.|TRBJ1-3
CASSFPGAGNTIYF
TGTGCCAGCAGCTTCCCAGGGGCTGGAAACACCATATATTTT
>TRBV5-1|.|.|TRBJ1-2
CASSLAGTGIYTF
TGCGCCAGCAGCTTGGCAGGGACCGGGATCTACACCTTC